Listed below are T cell receptor beta chains from one sample, sequenced in a study of OX40 agonist ivuxolimab in advanced cancers. Profiled with immunoSEQ multiplex PCR; TCRdb holds only in-frame clones, not every one. The repertoire holds fewer than 45,000 clones, with around nine tenths as singletons. The sequenced sample was CD4+ or CD8+ T cells sorted from blood, obtained in a trial of the OX40 agonist ivuxolimab. These receptors originate from an adult with an advanced solid tumor such as melanoma, head and neck, liver or kidney cancer. The CDR3 runs from the conserved cysteine through the conserved F or W. A D gene is named only where the DNA matches it firmly. The size of a clone is reported for some rows only, either as once, few or many, or as a class for expanded clones.

V gene	D gene	clone size	J gene	CDR3 DNA	CDR3 protein
TRBV28	-	few	TRBJ2-7	TGTGCCAGCAGTTTAGGTGGCGGGGTCTACGAGCAGTACTTC	CASSLGGGVYEQYF
TRBV19	TRBD1	-	TRBJ1-4	TGTGCCAGTACTCCGGGACAGGGGCTACTTAATGAAAAACTGTTTTTT	CASTPGQGLLNEKLFF
TRBV15	TRBD2	-	TRBJ2-7	TGTGCCACCAGCAACCCCGGTGGACTAGCGGGTTCCTACGAGCAGTACTTC	CATSNPGGLAGSYEQYF
TRBV9	-	-	TRBJ2-7	TGTGCCAGCAGCGTAGGATCTCGGGGTTTCTACGAGCAGTACTTC	CASSVGSRGFYEQYF
TRBV6-5	TRBD1	-	TRBJ1-5	TGTGCCAGCAGTTACTGGGGCAGGGGGGGCAATCAGCCCCAGCATTTT	CASSYWGRGGNQPQHF
TRBV7-7	-	-	TRBJ2-1	TGTGCTAGCAGCTTATATGGACCACCTGGTGAGCAGTTCTTC	CASSLYGPPGEQFF
TRBV19	-	-	TRBJ2-7	TGTGCCAGTAGTATAGGGGGCAGCCCAGAGGGCTACGAGCAGTACTTC	CASSIGGSPEGYEQYF
TRBV6-6	TRBD1	few	TRBJ1-2	TGTGCCAGCAGGGCAGACAGGGGTCTGGGCTACACCTTC	CASRADRGLGYTF
TRBV4-2	-	-	TRBJ2-1	TGTGCCAGCAGCCTACTGCTCCCTGAGCAGTTCTTC	CASSLLLPEQFF
TRBV19	-	-	TRBJ1-3	TGTGCCAGTAAACCGGGTGGAGGTTACACCATATATTTT	CASKPGGGYTIYF
TRBV13	TRBD1	-	TRBJ1-2	TGTGCCAGCAGCTTAAGACAGGGAGAAGGTGGCTACACCTTC	CASSLRQGEGGYTF
TRBV19	-	-	TRBJ2-7	TGTGCCAGTAGGCAAGGTGGGGCCTACGAGCAGTACTTC	CASRQGGAYEQYF
TRBV6-1	-	-	TRBJ2-1	TGTGCCAGCAGTGAAGGGGAAGCGGGCGCCATGGACGAGCAGTTCTTC	CASSEGEAGAMDEQFF
TRBV19	TRBD2	-	TRBJ2-1	TGTGCCAGTACCTCCTTAGCGGGACCGTACAATGAGCAGTTCTTC	CASTSLAGPYNEQFF
TRBV9	-	-	TRBJ2-2	TGTGCCAGCAGCGCCCTCATTCAGGGGCCGGGGACCGGGGAGCTGTTTTTT	CASSALIQGPGTGELFF
TRBV9	-	-	TRBJ1-4	TGTGCCAGCAGCGGGGGGACAACAACTAATGAAAAACTGTTTTTT	CASSGGTTTNEKLFF
TRBV18	-	-	TRBJ1-5	TGTGCCAGCTCAACCCGGGACAACAATCAGCCCCAGCATTTT	CASSTRDNNQPQHF
TRBV2	-	-	TRBJ2-3	TGTGCCACCGCCCGAGGACAGAGCACAGATACGCAGTATTTT	CATARGQSTDTQYF
TRBV2	-	-	TRBJ2-1	TGTGCCAGCAGGGGGAGCTCCTACAATGAGCAGTTCTTC	CASRGSSYNEQFF
TRBV18	TRBD1	-	TRBJ1-4	TGTGCCAGCTCACTTACAGGGGCGCGTGAAAAACTGTTTTTT	CASSLTGAREKLFF
TRBV6-5	-	-	TRBJ2-5	TGTGCCAGCAGCCCCCTGGGGTTAGGCCAAGAGACCCAGTACTTC	CASSPLGLGQETQYF
TRBV10-3	TRBD1	-	TRBJ2-7	TGTGCCACCGGACAGGGACCCTACGAGCAGTACTTC	CATGQGPYEQYF
TRBV6-5	TRBD1	-	TRBJ2-2	TGTGCCAGCAAAGGACAGGGTTCAACCGGGGAGCTGTTTTTT	CASKGQGSTGELFF
TRBV28	TRBD1	-	TRBJ1-4	TGTGCCAGCAGTTCGCCTTCAGGGGGAAATGAAAAACTGTTTTTT	CASSSPSGGNEKLFF
TRBV5-5	-	-	TRBJ1-5	TGTGCCAGCAGCTTCAATAGCAATCAGCCCCAGCATTTT	CASSFNSNQPQHF
TRBV6-5	-	-	TRBJ1-1	TGTGCCAGCAGTAATTACGGTAACACTGAAGCTTTCTTT	CASSNYGNTEAFF
TRBV9	-	-	TRBJ1-2	TGTGCCAGCAGCAACTCCCTGGGACGGAATTATGGCTACACCTTC	CASSNSLGRNYGYTF
TRBV7-9	TRBD2	once	TRBJ2-1	TGTGCCAGCAGCTTAGGGCAGGGTAGCGGGAATCGGTATGAGCAGTTCTTC	CASSLGQGSGNRYEQFF
TRBV18	TRBD2	-	TRBJ2-1	TGTGCCAGCTCACCACCGGCTAGCGGGAGGGCCAATGAGCAGTTCTTC	CASSPPASGRANEQFF
TRBV4-1	-	-	TRBJ2-7	TGCGCCAGCAGCCAAGACAGGGGGGCCTACGAGCAGTACTTC	CASSQDRGAYEQYF
TRBV5-1	-	-	TRBJ2-1	TGCGCCAGCAGCCGCGGGATTGGTAGGGATCCGACGTTCTTC	CASSRGIGRDPTFF
TRBV6-1	-	few	TRBJ2-3	TGTGCCAGCAGTGTCCACTACGATACGCAGTATTTT	CASSVHYDTQYF